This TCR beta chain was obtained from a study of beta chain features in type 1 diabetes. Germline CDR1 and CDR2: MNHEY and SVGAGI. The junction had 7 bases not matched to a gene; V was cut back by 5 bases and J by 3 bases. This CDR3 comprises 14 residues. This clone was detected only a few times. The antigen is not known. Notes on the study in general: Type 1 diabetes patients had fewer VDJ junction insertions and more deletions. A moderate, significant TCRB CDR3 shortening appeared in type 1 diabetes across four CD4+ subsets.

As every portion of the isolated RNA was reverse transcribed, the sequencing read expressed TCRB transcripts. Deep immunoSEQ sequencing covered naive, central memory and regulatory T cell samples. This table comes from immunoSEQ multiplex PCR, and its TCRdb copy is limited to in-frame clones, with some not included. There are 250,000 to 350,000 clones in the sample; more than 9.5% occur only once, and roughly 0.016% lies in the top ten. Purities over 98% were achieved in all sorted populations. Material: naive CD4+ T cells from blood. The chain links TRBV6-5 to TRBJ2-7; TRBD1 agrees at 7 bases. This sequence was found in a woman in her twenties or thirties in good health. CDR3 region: CASSRRDSHYEQYF. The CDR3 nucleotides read TGTGCCAGCAGTCGCCGGGACAGTCACTACGAGCAGTACTTC.